The rows below give T cell receptor beta chains drawn from one sample of a study of breast tumors, draining lymph nodes, adjacent tissues. TCRdb redid the calling of the multiplex PCR reads with MiXCR, one entry per CDR3 protein. The sample lists 21,000 or so distinct CDR3 sequences, roughly 40% occurring once. The sample comprised breast tumor tissue. The receptors were gathered from a female donor with breast cancer. Some clones in this sample may be carry-over from other donors' samples. CDR3s include the opening cysteine and the closing phenylalanine or tryptophan. A D gene is named only where the DNA matches it firmly. Not all rows give a size; the values are once, few, many and, for expanded clones, a class.

v_gene: TRBV27
j_gene: TRBJ2-3
d_gene: TRBD2
abundance: NA
CDR3aa: CASSNWVAGVKDTQYF
CDR3nt: TGTGCCAGCAGTAATTGGGTAGCGGGAGTGAAAGATACGCAGTATTTT

v_gene: TRBV7-9
j_gene: TRBJ2-7
d_gene: TRBD1
abundance: many
CDR3aa: CASSSYGDRSDEQYF
CDR3nt: TGTGCCAGCAGCTCATACGGGGACAGGTCGGACGAGCAGTACTTC

v_gene: TRBV6-5
j_gene: TRBJ1-6
d_gene: TRBD1
abundance: few
CDR3aa: CASLRLGQGNSPLHF
CDR3nt: TGTGCCAGCCTCCGTTTGGGACAGGGTAATTCACCCCTCCACTTT

v_gene: TRBV12-3/TRBV12-4
j_gene: TRBJ1-2
d_gene: NA
abundance: many
CDR3aa: CASRFQESNGYTF
CDR3nt: TGTGCCAGCAGATTTCAGGAGTCGAATGGCTACACCTTC

v_gene: TRBV19
j_gene: TRBJ2-7
d_gene: NA
abundance: many
CDR3aa: CASSRRPYEQYF
CDR3nt: TGTGCCAGTAGCCGTCGCCCGTACGAGCAGTACTTC

v_gene: TRBV19
j_gene: TRBJ2-7
d_gene: NA
abundance: many
CDR3aa: CASSIGRGSYEQYF
CDR3nt: TGTGCCAGTAGTATTGGAAGAGGGAGCTACGAGCAGTACTTC

v_gene: TRBV24-1
j_gene: TRBJ1-3
d_gene: NA
abundance: NA
CDR3aa: CATEGDTIYF
CDR3nt: TGTGCCACGGAGGGAGACACCATATATTTT

v_gene: TRBV20-1
j_gene: TRBJ2-3
d_gene: TRBD2
abundance: NA
CDR3aa: CSASPTSGSVVNTQYF
CDR3nt: TGCAGTGCTAGCCCTACTAGCGGGAGTGTAGTAAATACGCAGTATTTT

v_gene: TRBV20-1
j_gene: TRBJ1-3
d_gene: NA
abundance: few
CDR3aa: CSANKLNSGNTIYF
CDR3nt: TGCAGTGCTAATAAATTAAACTCTGGAAACACCATATATTTT

v_gene: TRBV20-1
j_gene: TRBJ1-6
d_gene: NA
abundance: NA
CDR3aa: CSARWGGPSPLHF
CDR3nt: TGCAGTGCGAGGTGGGGGGGGCCTTCACCCCTCCACTTT

v_gene: TRBV7-9
j_gene: TRBJ2-2
d_gene: NA
abundance: NA
CDR3aa: CASSLGYRELFF
CDR3nt: TGTGCCAGCAGCTTAGGGTACCGGGAGCTGTTTTTT

v_gene: TRBV12-3/TRBV12-4
j_gene: TRBJ2-7
d_gene: NA
abundance: NA
CDR3aa: CASSLGYSYEQYF
CDR3nt: TGTGCCAGCAGTTTGGGTTACTCCTACGAGCAGTACTTC

v_gene: TRBV9
j_gene: TRBJ2-2
d_gene: NA
abundance: NA
CDR3aa: CASSLRGGQANTGELFF
CDR3nt: TGTGCCAGCAGCCTTAGGGGGGGTCAGGCCAACACCGGGGAGCTGTTTTTT

v_gene: TRBV7-9
j_gene: TRBJ2-7
d_gene: NA
abundance: NA
CDR3aa: CASSSEERYEQYF
CDR3nt: TGTGCCAGCAGCTCGGAGGAGAGGTACGAGCAGTACTTC

v_gene: TRBV27
j_gene: TRBJ1-2
d_gene: TRBD1
abundance: many
CDR3aa: CASTPTGQPEGYTF
CDR3nt: TGTGCCAGCACCCCCACGGGACAGCCGGAGGGCTACACCTTC

v_gene: TRBV7-9
j_gene: TRBJ2-3
d_gene: NA
abundance: medium-sized
CDR3aa: CASSLCAGAVHATDTQYF
CDR3nt: TGTGCCAGCAGCCTATGTGCCGGGGCGGTCCATGCCACAGATACGCAGTATTTT

v_gene: TRBV5-1
j_gene: TRBJ2-3
d_gene: TRBD2
abundance: medium-sized
CDR3aa: CASSSLPSGYTDTQYF
CDR3nt: TGCGCCAGCAGCTCGTTACCTAGCGGATACACAGATACGCAGTATTTT

v_gene: TRBV6-2/TRBV6-3
j_gene: TRBJ2-3
d_gene: NA
abundance: NA
CDR3aa: CAGTDTQYF
CDR3nt: TGTGCGGGCACAGATACGCAGTATTTT

v_gene: TRBV19
j_gene: TRBJ2-1
d_gene: TRBD2
abundance: NA
CDR3aa: CASGVIAGGAGEQFF
CDR3nt: TGTGCCAGTGGTGTTATAGCGGGAGGTGCGGGTGAGCAGTTCTTC

v_gene: TRBV4-1
j_gene: TRBJ2-1
d_gene: NA
abundance: NA
CDR3aa: CASSQGGSGSYNEQFF
CDR3nt: TGCGCCAGCAGCCAAGGAGGGAGCGGTTCATACAATGAGCAGTTCTTC

v_gene: TRBV13
j_gene: TRBJ2-1
d_gene: TRBD2
abundance: NA
CDR3aa: CASSISSGPNEQFF
CDR3nt: TGTGCCAGCAGCATCTCTAGCGGGCCGAATGAGCAGTTCTTC

v_gene: TRBV20-1
j_gene: TRBJ2-7
d_gene: NA
abundance: many
CDR3aa: CSAREGLREQYF
CDR3nt: TGCAGTGCTAGAGAGGGTTTAAGGGAGCAGTACTTC

v_gene: TRBV20-1
j_gene: TRBJ1-2
d_gene: NA
abundance: NA
CDR3aa: CSARDPINYGYTF
CDR3nt: TGCAGTGCTAGAGATCCAATTAACTATGGCTACACCTTC

v_gene: TRBV13
j_gene: TRBJ2-7
d_gene: TRBD2
abundance: many
CDR3aa: CASSPRFWGEGNEQYF
CDR3nt: TGTGCCAGCAGCCCACGGTTTTGGGGGGAGGGGAACGAGCAGTACTTC

v_gene: TRBV5-5
j_gene: TRBJ2-3
d_gene: TRBD2
abundance: NA
CDR3aa: CASSSLAGGSTDTQYF
CDR3nt: TGTGCCAGCAGCTCGTTAGCGGGCGGGAGCACAGATACGCAGTATTTT

v_gene: TRBV10-1
j_gene: TRBJ1-1
d_gene: NA
abundance: NA
CDR3aa: CANAVGHENTEAFF
CDR3nt: TGCGCCAACGCGGTAGGTCACGAGAACACTGAAGCTTTCTTT

v_gene: TRBV4-1
j_gene: TRBJ1-3
d_gene: NA
abundance: many
CDR3aa: CASSQVPTPSSGNTIYF
CDR3nt: TGCGCCAGCAGCCAAGTTCCTACCCCTAGCTCTGGAAACACCATATATTTT

v_gene: TRBV4-2
j_gene: TRBJ2-1
d_gene: NA
abundance: many
CDR3aa: CASSQDRTEQFF
CDR3nt: TGTGCCAGCAGCCAAGATAGGACAGAGCAGTTCTTC

v_gene: TRBV4-1
j_gene: TRBJ2-7
d_gene: TRBD1
abundance: few
CDR3aa: CASSQGGDRVTYEQYF
CDR3nt: TGCGCCAGCAGCCAAGGGGGGGACAGGGTAACCTACGAGCAGTACTTC

v_gene: TRBV5-1
j_gene: TRBJ1-5
d_gene: TRBD1
abundance: NA
CDR3aa: CASRGATGGQPQHF
CDR3nt: TGCGCCAGCAGAGGGGCGACAGGGGGTCAGCCCCAGCATTTT

v_gene: TRBV12-3/TRBV12-4
j_gene: TRBJ1-6
d_gene: TRBD1
abundance: many
CDR3aa: CASSDRGYNSPLHF
CDR3nt: TGTGCCAGCAGCGACAGGGGCTATAATTCACCCCTCCACTTT

v_gene: TRBV6-6
j_gene: TRBJ2-6
d_gene: TRBD1
abundance: NA
CDR3aa: CASSSGTGVAGANVLTF
CDR3nt: TGTGCCAGCAGTTCCGGGACAGGGGTCGCTGGGGCCAACGTCCTGACTTTC

v_gene: TRBV6-1
j_gene: TRBJ2-1
d_gene: NA
abundance: few
CDR3aa: CASSEYRANEQFF
CDR3nt: TGTGCCAGCAGTGAGTACAGGGCTAATGAGCAGTTCTTC

v_gene: TRBV7-3
j_gene: TRBJ1-4
d_gene: TRBD1
abundance: NA
CDR3aa: CASSSNKGTGGKKLFF
CDR3nt: TGTGCCAGCAGCTCCAACAAAGGGACAGGGGGTAAAAAACTGTTTTTT

v_gene: TRBV5-1
j_gene: TRBJ1-1
d_gene: TRBD1
abundance: NA
CDR3aa: CASSPGGQGMNTEAFF
CDR3nt: TGCGCCAGCAGCCCTGGTGGACAGGGAATGAACACTGAAGCTTTCTTT

v_gene: TRBV7-8
j_gene: TRBJ2-3
d_gene: NA
abundance: NA
CDR3aa: CASSDTVVDTQYF
CDR3nt: TGTGCCAGCAGTGATACGGTAGTGGATACGCAGTATTTT

v_gene: TRBV4-3
j_gene: TRBJ2-1
d_gene: NA
abundance: few
CDR3aa: CASSQTSFLGNEQFF
CDR3nt: TGCGCCAGCAGCCAAACTAGTTTTCTCGGCAATGAGCAGTTCTTC

v_gene: TRBV20-1
j_gene: TRBJ2-5
d_gene: NA
abundance: NA
CDR3aa: CSALNRETQYF
CDR3nt: TGCAGTGCTTTAAACAGGGAGACCCAGTACTTC

v_gene: TRBV19
j_gene: TRBJ2-4
d_gene: TRBD2
abundance: many
CDR3aa: CATSTSGGNIQYF
CDR3nt: TGTGCCACCTCGACTAGCGGGGGAAACATTCAGTACTTC

v_gene: TRBV25-1
j_gene: TRBJ1-6
d_gene: NA
abundance: few
CDR3aa: CASSDPGTGLRYNSPLHF
CDR3nt: TGTGCCAGCAGTGATCCAGGGACGGGGCTCCGCTATAATTCACCCCTCCACTTT

v_gene: TRBV4-3
j_gene: TRBJ2-1
d_gene: NA
abundance: few
CDR3aa: CASSQDWVGGGYNNEQFF
CDR3nt: TGCGCCAGCAGCCAAGATTGGGTTGGAGGGGGCTATAACAATGAGCAGTTCTTC

v_gene: TRBV20-1
j_gene: TRBJ2-1
d_gene: NA
abundance: NA
CDR3aa: CSAYRYNEQFF
CDR3nt: TGCAGTGCTTACAGATACAATGAGCAGTTCTTC

v_gene: TRBV11-3
j_gene: TRBJ2-5
d_gene: NA
abundance: many
CDR3aa: CASSSWTKFQETQYF
CDR3nt: TGTGCCAGCAGCAGTTGGACAAAATTCCAAGAGACCCAGTACTTC

v_gene: TRBV5-1
j_gene: TRBJ1-1
d_gene: NA
abundance: NA
CDR3aa: CASSLQRNTEAFF
CDR3nt: TGCGCCAGCAGCTTGCAGAGGAACACTGAAGCTTTCTTT

v_gene: TRBV2
j_gene: TRBJ1-2
d_gene: NA
abundance: many
CDR3aa: CASTVKEGYTF
CDR3nt: TGTGCCAGCACTGTCAAGGAGGGCTACACCTTC

v_gene: TRBV5-1
j_gene: TRBJ2-3
d_gene: NA
abundance: medium-sized
CDR3aa: CASSPIRRGSTDTQYF
CDR3nt: TGCGCCAGCAGCCCTATTCGGCGGGGTTCCACAGATACGCAGTATTTT

v_gene: TRBV4-3
j_gene: TRBJ2-6
d_gene: TRBD1
abundance: many
CDR3aa: CASSQEQGVLSGANVLTF
CDR3nt: TGCGCCAGCAGCCAAGAACAGGGGGTTCTCTCTGGGGCCAACGTCCTGACTTTC

v_gene: TRBV5-6
j_gene: TRBJ2-1
d_gene: NA
abundance: NA
CDR3aa: CASSSRDLVNEQFF
CDR3nt: TGTGCCAGCAGCTCCAGGGACTTGGTCAATGAGCAGTTCTTC

v_gene: TRBV6-6
j_gene: TRBJ1-3
d_gene: TRBD1
abundance: few
CDR3aa: CASSFQTGSGNTIYF
CDR3nt: TGTGCCAGCAGTTTTCAGACAGGGTCCGGAAACACCATATATTTT

v_gene: TRBV7-2
j_gene: TRBJ1-2
d_gene: TRBD1
abundance: NA
CDR3aa: CASSLFGGTGKRGYTF
CDR3nt: TGTGCCAGCAGCTTATTCGGGGGGACAGGGAAACGGGGCTACACCTTC

v_gene: TRBV2
j_gene: TRBJ2-7
d_gene: TRBD1
abundance: many
CDR3aa: CASQSRDRVYYEQYF
CDR3nt: TGTGCCAGCCAATCACGGGACAGGGTTTACTACGAGCAGTACTTC

v_gene: TRBV5-1
j_gene: TRBJ2-6
d_gene: TRBD1
abundance: medium-sized
CDR3aa: CASSWGTGSGANVLTF
CDR3nt: TGCGCCAGCAGCTGGGGGACAGGGTCTGGGGCCAACGTCCTGACTTTC

v_gene: TRBV7-8
j_gene: TRBJ1-6
d_gene: NA
abundance: NA
CDR3aa: CASSFHQNSPLHF
CDR3nt: TGTGCCAGCAGCTTCCATCAGAATTCACCCCTCCACTTT

v_gene: TRBV20-1
j_gene: TRBJ2-2
d_gene: TRBD2
abundance: many
CDR3aa: CSASRPDGRLAGELFF
CDR3nt: TGCAGTGCTAGCCGTCCTGACGGGAGGTTGGCCGGGGAGCTGTTTTTT

v_gene: TRBV7-6
j_gene: TRBJ2-3
d_gene: TRBD2
abundance: NA
CDR3aa: CASSLGDYPTDTQYF
CDR3nt: TGTGCCAGCAGCTTAGGGGACTACCCCACAGATACGCAGTATTTT

v_gene: TRBV19
j_gene: TRBJ1-6
d_gene: NA
abundance: NA
CDR3aa: CASSINGVGSPLHF
CDR3nt: TGTGCCAGTAGTATAAACGGGGTTGGATCACCCCTCCACTTT

v_gene: TRBV7-2
j_gene: TRBJ2-2
d_gene: TRBD2
abundance: NA
CDR3aa: CASSLAPAGGPTGELFF
CDR3nt: TGTGCCAGCAGCTTAGCCCCCGCGGGGGGGCCCACCGGGGAGCTGTTTTTT

v_gene: TRBV20-1
j_gene: TRBJ1-3
d_gene: TRBD1
abundance: NA
CDR3aa: CSAGQGAGNTIYF
CDR3nt: TGCAGTGCTGGTCAGGGGGCAGGAAACACCATATATTTT

v_gene: TRBV20-1
j_gene: TRBJ1-4
d_gene: NA
abundance: NA
CDR3aa: CSARGENNEKLFF
CDR3nt: TGCAGTGCTAGGGGGGAGAATAATGAAAAACTGTTTTTT

v_gene: TRBV11-2
j_gene: TRBJ2-5
d_gene: TRBD2
abundance: medium-sized
CDR3aa: CASSLSPAGEETQYF
CDR3nt: TGTGCCAGCAGCCTCTCGCCCGCGGGAGAAGAGACCCAGTACTTC